This TCR beta chain was captured in a study of cytomegalovirus exposure and HLA in healthy donors. Study results and caveats: Sequencing depth roughly uniform across donors was assumed in presence/absence analyses. Cytomegalovirus association was listed for 164 TCR beta chains.

Of note for this clone: Its antigen is not known.

The CDR3 has 14 residues. The junction had 1 base not matched to a gene; V was cut back by 3 bases and J by 6 bases. The V gene's germline CDR1 is SGHVS and CDR2 FNYEAQ. Researchers ran the PCR with 60 Vbeta and 13 Jbeta primers. Measured with immunoSEQ multiplex PCR; TCRdb has only the in-frame clones, and not every one. The data contain some 98,000 clones, about four fifths of them seen just once; the ten biggest clones take up approximately 10%. The TCR comes from a human donor in good health. The rearrangement uses TRBV7-6 and TRBJ2-2, with 10 bases identical to TRBD2. Sequences were obtained from PBMCs. The CDR3: CASSFLAGAGELFF. In nucleotides, the CDR3 is TGTGCCAGCAGCTTCCTAGCGGGAGCCGGGGAGCTGTTTTTT.